What follows are 24 T cell receptor beta chains derived from one specimen sequenced in a study of T cell responses to AZD1222 COVID-19 vaccine. Libraries were prepared by immunoSEQ multiplex PCR; TCRdb keeps only in-frame clonotypes and omits some of them. The sample includes 180,000 or so clones, 90% to 95% seen only once; the top ten take about 1%. The sequenced sample was peripheral blood, obtained 28 days after the second dose of the MenACWY control vaccine. The source of these receptors is an adult who received the MenACWY meningococcal vaccine as a control.

The rearrangement joins TRBV28 to TRBJ1-5; 9 bases agree with TRBD1. The CDR3 sequence is 14 residues long. V lost 6 bases to trimming and J lost 5 bases; unmatched junction nucleotides: 5. Germline-derived CDR1 and CDR2 are MDHEN and SYDVKM. The CDR3 protein is CASRTGGRDQPQHF. In DNA, the CDR3 is TGTGCCAGCAGGACAGGGGGAAGGGATCAGCCCCAGCATTTT.

The V gene is TRBV18, the J gene TRBJ1-6; the D gene is possibly TRBD1 (6 bases). Trimming left V 2 bases short and J 7 bases short, with 12 bases between. CDR3 size: 15 residues. The germline V gene encodes CDR1 KGHSH and CDR2 LQKENI. CDR3 in amino acids: CASSPKRGGNSPLHF. The CDR3 DNA reads TGTGCCAGCTCACCAAAAAGGGGGGGGAATTCACCCCTCCACTTT. Drawing the rest from reference TRBV18 and TRBJ1-6, the complete variable domain is NAGVMQNPRHLVRRRGQEARLRCSPMKGHSHVYWYRQLPEEGLKFMVYLQKENIIDESGMPKERFSAEFPKEGPSILRIQQVVRGDSAAYFCASSPKRGGNSPLHFGNGTRLTVT.

The chain employs TRBV2 and TRBJ1-2; D ambiguous. Trimming took 7 bases from V and 3 from J, leaving 9 bases between them. Germline V lookup: CDR1 SNHLY, CDR2 FYNNEI. This CDR3 spans 12 amino acids. The CDR3 here is CASTGVDYGYTF. CDR3 coding DNA: TGTGCCAGCACGGGTGTGGACTATGGCTACACCTTC.

This rearrangement joins TRBV12-3 or TRBV12-4 to TRBJ2-7; D perhaps matches TRBD1 (6 bases). This CDR3 spans 12 amino acids. V lost 6 bases to trimming and J lost 7 bases, with 13 bases between them. Written as DNA, the CDR3 is TGTGCCAGCAGCCTAACAGGGATTGAGCAGTACTTC. Translating it yields CASSLTGIEQYF.

The CDR3 here is CASSLERGNTDTQYF. The CDR3 DNA sequence: TGCGCCAGCAGCTTGGAAAGGGGGAACACAGATACGCAGTATTTT. The chain has TRBV5-1 and TRBJ2-3; perhaps TRBD1 as D (6 bases). With 0 bases removed from V and 2 bases from J, the gap between germline ends came to 10 bases. The CDR3 has 15 residues. Per germline, CDR1 SGHRS and CDR2 YFSETQ.

This clone was observed once. CDR3 sequence reads: CASSATYTDTQYF. Here the CDR3 DNA reads TGTGCCAGCAGCGCGACCTACACAGATACGCAGTATTTT. This rearrangement joins TRBV9 to TRBJ2-3; D remains ambiguous. The CDR3 is 13 amino acids. V was cut by 3 bases and J by 2 bases, with 7 bases left in between. CDR1 is SGDLS, CDR2 YYNGEE, per germline.

The rearrangement uses TRBV19 and TRBJ1-6; D is perhaps TRBD1 (5 bases). The germline CDR1 and CDR2 sequences are LNHDA and SQIVND (reference sequence). CDR3 length: 14 amino acids. The ends were cut back, 7 bases at V and 8 bases at J, with 15 bases in the middle. As DNA, the CDR3 is TGTGCCAGTAAGGCTGAGGGCAGGGATTCACCCCTCCACTTT. Translation gives CASKAEGRDSPLHF.

The chain combines TRBV5-4 with TRBJ1-2; D unclear. The ends were cut back, 4 bases at V and 4 bases at J, with 14 bases in the middle. The CDR3 totals 14 residues. Germline values: CDR1 SGHNT, CDR2 YYREEE (reference sequence). The CDR3 nucleotides read TGTGCCAGCAGCCCCGGAAGCGGGATCTATGGCTACACCTTC. This encodes CASSPGSGIYGYTF.

The rearrangement uses TRBV7-9 and TRBJ1-1, with TRBD1 matching over 7 bases. J gave up 0 bases and V 4 bases, and 5 bases lay outside the gene matches. The CDR3 loop spans 15 amino acids. Germline V gene lookup returns CDR1 SEHNR and CDR2 FQNEAQ (reference sequence). CDR3 bases: TGTGCCAGCAGCTCAACAGGGGACATGAACACTGAAGCTTTCTTT. Translating it yields CASSSTGDMNTEAFF.

This chain links TRBV19 with TRBJ2-3; D remains ambiguous. V lost 5 bases and J lost 0, with 12 bases in between. The germline CDR1 and CDR2 sequences are LNHDA and SQIVND (reference sequence). This CDR3 has 15 residues. The CDR3, as DNA: TGTGCCAGTAGTTCTCGGTCGGTAAGCACAGATACGCAGTATTTT. Protein sequence: CASSSRSVSTDTQYF.

This clone was picked up one time. This rearrangement joins TRBV10-3 to TRBJ2-2, with a weak D call TRBD1 (5 bases). V gave up 5 bases and J gave up 3 bases, with 13 bases separating them. Germline CDR1 ENHRY, CDR2 SYGVKD. This CDR3 region has 15 residues. The CDR3 DNA sequence: TGTGCCATCAGTCCGGACACCCGGGACACCGGGGAGCTGTTTTTT. Its protein is CAISPDTRDTGELFF.

This chain uses TRBV30 with TRBJ1-5; D possibly corresponds to TRBD1 (6 bases). This CDR3 has 13 amino acids. The V gene's germline CDR1 is GTSNPN and CDR2 SVGIG (reference sequence). V was cut by 5 bases and J by 3 bases, with 11 bases left in between. The CDR3 bases are TGTGCCTGGGGCGGACAGTCCAATCAGCCCCAGCATTTT. This encodes CAWGGQSNQPQHF.

This chain connects TRBV28 to TRBJ2-1, with a weak D call TRBD2 (6 bases). Germline loops: CDR1 MDHEN, CDR2 SYDVKM. Trimming took off 10 bases at V and 0 bases at J, with 10 bases between the two ends. This CDR3 is 13 amino acids long. The chain's CDR3 is CATRLDSYNEQFF. In DNA form, the CDR3 reads TGTGCCACCCGACTAGACTCCTACAATGAGCAGTTCTTC.

J is TRBJ1-5 and V is TRBV28; 9 positions match TRBD1. The V gene's germline CDR1 is MDHEN and CDR2 SYDVKM. This CDR3 spans 14 amino acids. The trim removed 7 bases at V and 7 bases at J, leaving 8 bases unmatched. The CDR3: CASTPGDREQPQHF. The CDR3 region has the DNA TGTGCCAGCACCCCTGGGGACAGGGAACAGCCCCAGCATTTT. Variable domain in full (rest from reference TRBV28 and TRBJ1-5): DVKVTQSSRYLVKRTGEKVFLECVQDMDHENMFWYRQDPGLGLRLIYFSYDVKMKEKGDIPEGYSVSREKKERFSLILESASTNQTSMYLCASTPGDREQPQHFGDGTRLSIL.

The chain carries TRBV11-2 and TRBJ1-1; D is undetermined. The CDR3 loop spans 15 amino acids. Deletions cut 5 bases from V and 4 bases from J, with 17 bases between. Germline V CDR1 and CDR2: SGHAT, FQNNGV. CDR3 sequence: CASSTRRVGVTEAFF. The CDR3 bases are TGTGCCAGCAGCACCCGCCGCGTCGGGGTCACTGAAGCTTTCTTT.

CDR3 nucleotide sequence: TGTGCCAGCAGCCAAGAGTTTGTTTCTGGAAACACCATATATTTT. Its protein product is CASSQEFVSGNTIYF. V and J are TRBV3-1 (or the pseudogene TRBV3-2) and TRBJ1-3; D is unclear. The CDR3 runs 15 residues. V lost 0 bases and J lost 1, with 7 bases in between. CDR1 and CDR2 (germline): LGHDT, YNNKEL (reference sequence).

The V gene is TRBV5-5, the J gene TRBJ1-2; D is ambiguous. Germline V gene sequence: CDR1 SGHKS, CDR2 YYEKEE (reference sequence). The CDR3 has 12 residues. Between the trimmed V and J ends, which lost 0 bases and 2 bases, there was a span of 2 bases. CDR3 region: CASSLANYGYTF. DNA of the CDR3: TGTGCCAGCAGCTTGGCCAACTATGGCTACACCTTC.

The rearrangement joins TRBV7-9 to TRBJ1-1; 7 bases are shared with TRBD1. The CDR3 spans 13 residues. Looked up from germline, CDR1 is SEHNR and CDR2 is FQNEAQ (reference sequence). Germline trimming cut 7 bases from V and 3 bases from J; bases unmatched to any gene: 5. The CDR3 DNA reads TGTGCCAGCATGGCAGGGGGAGACACTGAAGCTTTCTTT. This sequence encodes CASMAGGDTEAFF.

V and J are TRBV18 and TRBJ2-5, with D unresolved. This CDR3 is 12 amino acids long. With 6 bases removed from V and 9 bases from J, the gap between germline ends came to 14 bases. The germline gives CDR1 KGHSH, CDR2 LQKENI. CDR3 amino acids: CASSTIDTAQYF. CDR3 in DNA: TGTGCCAGCTCTACGATCGATACGGCCCAGTACTTC.

The chain employs TRBV2 and TRBJ1-2, with TRBD1 matching over 10 bases. From germline, CDR1 is SNHLY and CDR2 FYNNEI. The J segment lost 5 bases and the V segment lost 6 bases, leaving 3 bases of the junction unmatched. The CDR3 spans 13 residues. The CDR3 loop reads CASRGQGRYGYTF. The CDR3 DNA follows: TGTGCCAGCAGGGGACAGGGGAGGTATGGCTACACCTTC.

The chain has TRBV2 and TRBJ1-6; TRBD1 matches 9 bases. The germline V gene encodes CDR1 SNHLY and CDR2 FYNNEI. The CDR3 loop spans 15 amino acids. After removal of 7 bases from V and 10 bases from J, the junction contained 11 bases not matched to a gene. CDR3: CASTRDRDRASPLHF. DNA for the CDR3: TGTGCCAGCACTCGCGACCGGGACAGGGCCTCACCCCTCCACTTT.

The chain joins TRBV7-9 to TRBJ1-2; D is perhaps TRBD1 (6 bases). CDR1 and CDR2 (germline): SEHNR, FQNEAQ (reference sequence). Trimming shortened V by 3 bases and J by 4 bases, and 12 bases separated the two germline ends. This CDR3 has 14 residues. The CDR3 loop reads CASSLVGGGYGYTF. The CDR3 coding sequence is TGTGCCAGCAGCTTGGTAGGGGGAGGCTATGGCTACACCTTC.

The chain joins TRBV10-2 to TRBJ1-1, with unresolved D. This CDR3 has 13 amino acids. V lost 4 bases and J 2 bases, leaving 8 bases between the germline ends. Germline CDR1 is WSHSY and CDR2 is SAAADI. As DNA, the CDR3 is TGCGCCAGCAGTGTATTGTCTAACACTGAAGCTTTCTTT. Translating it yields CASSVLSNTEAFF.

V gene TRBV18 combines with J gene TRBJ1-4, with 8 bases lining up with TRBD1. Germline V gene data show CDR1 as KGHSH and CDR2 as LQKENI. CDR3 length: 14 amino acids. V lost 5 bases to trimming and J lost 7 bases; unmatched junction nucleotides: 6. CDR3 nucleotides: TGTGCCAGCTCAACCGGGACAGGAAGTGAAAAACTGTTTTTT. Translated: CASSTGTGSEKLFF.